This TCR beta chain was retrieved from a study of CD8+ T cells in alopecia areata. Study outcomes and limitations: Clonality in lesional scalp, especially alopecia totalis/universalis, exceeded that of normal scalp. Mouse data revealed clearer TCR sharing than patient data did, a gap possibly tied to HLA.

Once RNA had been extracted, it was reverse transcribed into cDNA to act as the sequencing template. Sequencing was performed with immunoSEQ multiplex PCR; in TCRdb, only in-frame clones are kept and a portion is missing. The data hold fewer than 90,000 clones, with roughly 51% observed a single time. Details on this clone: Its target is not known.

The sequencing sample was made of NKG2D-high CD8+ T cells sorted from blood. The clonotype originates from a human donor with alopecia areata.

The CDR3 DNA is TGTGCCAGCAGCCAGTCGATGGGATCCGACCAGCCCCAGCATTTT. It specifies CASSQSMGSDQPQHF. The chain links TRBV4-2 to TRBJ1-5; D is undetermined. The CDR3 sequence is 15 residues long. V was shortened by 3 bases and J by 7 bases, with 16 bases between the two germline ends. The germline CDR1 and CDR2 sequences are LGHNA and YNFKEQ.